This T cell receptor beta chain was identified in a study of control samples from healthy donors and cancer patients. This clone was detected a few times. Profiling relied on immunoSEQ multiplex PCR, and the TCRdb table lists in-frame clones only, not all of them. The sample yields some 65,000 clones, roughly 80% seen once. The CDR3 has 12 residues. The germline gives CDR1 SNHLY, CDR2 FYNNEI. V was clipped by 2 bases and J by 4 bases, with 5 bases between them. The V gene is TRBV2, the J gene TRBJ1-2; unclear D gene. The sample taken for sequencing was PBMCs. The TCR was taken from a woman between 45 and 65 years old with lung cancer. Here the CDR3 reads CASSESGYGYTF. The CDR3 DNA follows: TGTGCCAGCAGTGAATCGGGCTATGGCTACACCTTC. Variable domain in full (rest from reference TRBV2 and TRBJ1-2): EPEVTQTPSHQVTQMGQEVILRCVPISNHLYFYWYRQILGQKVEFLVSFYNNEISEKSEIFDDQFSVERPDGSNFTLKIRSTKLEDSAMYFCASSESGYGYTFGSGTRLTVV.